This T cell receptor beta chain originates from a study of blood T cell repertoires in COVID-19. This clone was picked up one time. J gave up 1 base and V 5 bases, and 7 bases lay outside the gene matches. The V gene's germline CDR1 is SGHTA and CDR2 FQGNSA. CDR3 length: 15 residues. As handled by the study authors: Quantification of nucleated cells was approximated via reference gene primer amplification. Clones were read by immunoSEQ multiplex PCR, and TCRdb kept only the in-frame ones, dropping some. That table gives V, J and clone size, and the DNA gave D and trimming. The table records 70,000 or so clones, about 80% of them present only once.

The chain links TRBV7-2 to TRBJ2-5, with TRBD2 identical over 7 bases. The sample comprised peripheral blood. The TCR was taken from a woman in her sixties or seventies with acute or convalescent COVID-19. The CDR3 DNA reads TGTGCCAGCAGCCTTGGGGAGGGGTTCCAAGAGACCCAGTACTTC. Amino acids: CASSLGEGFQETQYF.